This T cell receptor beta chain was captured by sequencing in a study of identical twins. This clonotype was picked up a small number of times. MiXCR, run by TCRdb on the 5' RACE reads, gives a single entry per CDR3 protein. The sample shows fewer than 650,000 distinct CDR3 sequences, roughly 7.1% of them seen only once. These sequences were also reported in another study, on yellow fever vaccine responses in identical twins.

The receptor comes from a woman aged 18 to 35 in good health. Sequenced material: PBMCs.

The CDR3, as DNA: TGTGCCAGCAGTGAAGTGACAGGGGGCTTCTACGAGCAGTACTTC. Residues: CASSEVTGGFYEQYF. The chain has TRBV2 and TRBJ2-7; 10 positions agree with TRBD1. The CDR3 runs to 15 residues. The germline V gene has CDR1 SNHLY and CDR2 FYNNEI. With 1 base clipped from V and 3 bases from J, the junction kept 3 bases outside the gene matches.